The rows below give T cell receptor beta chains drawn from one sample of a study of blood T cell repertoires in COVID-19. Repertoires were generated with immunoSEQ multiplex PCR, while TCRdb's copy carries only in-frame clones and drops some. The table includes about 160,000 clones, roughly 80% detected once. The sample taken for sequencing was peripheral blood. The origin of the receptors is a woman aged 40 to 49 with COVID-19, enrolled during active disease. CDR3s include the opening cysteine and the closing phenylalanine or tryptophan.

TRBJ2-5 | TRBV7-9 | CASSLSGRGETQYF
TRBJ2-3 | TRBV11-2 | CASSPAPRTSGGPTDTQYF
TRBJ2-3 | TRBV28 | CASTTKVPQYF
TRBJ1-2 | TRBV2 | CASSVARGYGYTF
TRBJ2-3 | TRBV6-5 | CASSSLLAGGTDTQYF
TRBJ2-3 | TRBV7-2 | CASSLNGVQGDTQYF
TRBJ2-2 | TRBV7-6 | CASSPGGLNTGELFF
TRBJ2-1 | TRBV9 | CASGDKSSYNEQFF
TRBJ2-2 | TRBV6-5 | CASKAGTDSGELFF
TRBJ1-1 | TRBV19 | CASSIDMNTEAFF
TRBJ1-3 | TRBV10-2 | CASSGAQEGLPGNTIYF
TRBJ2-3 | TRBV20-1 | CSASVLRGTDTQYF
TRBJ2-7 | TRBV28 | CASSLREGPHTKQYF
TRBJ1-2 | TRBV28 | CASSWGTESYGYTF
TRBJ2-4 | TRBV5-1 | CASSFRDDKNIQYF
TRBJ2-7 | TRBV2 | CASSAPLIGQYF
TRBJ2-1 | TRBV15 | CATSRDGAGVDEQFF
TRBJ2-3 | TRBV2 | CAGGTGRTDTQYF
TRBJ1-2 | TRBV6-1 | CASSDPTTASYGYTF
TRBJ2-3 | TRBV19 | CASSTRYTDTQYF
TRBJ1-4 | TRBV28 | CASGGAEKLFF
TRBJ1-1 | TRBV6-5 | CASRRTGMGNTEAFF
TRBJ1-1 | TRBV9 | CASSGTGGWTEAFF
TRBJ2-7 | TRBV5-1 | CASSLGHRNSYEQYF
TRBJ2-3 | TRBV27 | CASSHSGATDTQYF
TRBJ2-3 | TRBV14 | CASSQDTVLGGRTDTQYF
TRBJ2-3 | TRBV6-4 | CASSASASTDTQYF